The clone carrying this TCR beta chain was detected a few times. The target antigen is unknown. The sample is drawn from a study of cytomegalovirus exposure and HLA in healthy donors. Findings of the study overall: The number of N-insertions in an Asian-associated ancestry cluster was reportedly below the approximately 680-donor mean in a later analysis. Among TCR beta chains of equal frequency, HLA-associated ones were more clonally expanded in a later analysis.

Use of 60 Vbeta and 13 Jbeta primers characterized the PCR. Profiled with immunoSEQ multiplex PCR; TCRdb holds only in-frame clones, not every one. The table has some 150,000 clones, 65% to 90% seen once. Trimming at V came to 6 bases and at J to 16 bases, leaving 10 bases not matched to a gene. Per germline, CDR1 SNHLY and CDR2 FYNNEI. The CDR3 is made up of 13 amino acids. The sequence derives from a woman aged 30 to 39 in good health and CMV-seronegative. The chain joins TRBV2 to TRBJ1-6, with 9 bases lining up with TRBD1. The sample comprised PBMCs. As DNA, the CDR3 is TGTGCCAGCAGAGGGACAGGGCGCCTAGTTCTCCACTTT. This sequence encodes CASRGTGRLVLHF.